This TCR beta chain was retrieved from a study of cytomegalovirus exposure and HLA in healthy donors. The study ran its PCR with 60 Vbeta and 13 Jbeta primers. Original processing notes: A follow-up analysis tallied approximately 85 million unique TCR beta chains, roughly 9.9 million shared. Some clones are missing from TCRdb's copy, which holds only in-frame ones; the method was immunoSEQ multiplex PCR. The V and J calls and clone size come from that table; D and trimming were worked out from the DNA. This table holds 150,000 to 200,000 clones, around 79% found once. Germline assignment: CDR1 SGHDT and CDR2 YYEEEE. V gave up 0 bases and J gave up 1 base, with 10 bases separating them. The CDR3 is made up of 15 amino acids. This clone was picked up a small number of times. Its target is not known. The study, taken as a whole, reports: Researchers reported in a later analysis that a missense DCLRE1C variant was tied to TCR beta V- and J-gene trimming.

This chain uses TRBV5-6 with TRBJ1-1, with D perhaps TRBD1 (5 bases). The receptor was isolated from a woman aged 50 to 60 in good health and CMV-seropositive. Sequenced material: PBMCs. The chain's CDR3 is CASSLVGRENTEAFF. The CDR3 DNA is TGTGCCAGCAGCTTGGTCGGCAGGGAGAACACTGAAGCTTTCTTT. The full variable domain, with the rest looked up from reference TRBV5-6 and TRBJ1-1, is DAGVTQSPTHLIKTRGQQVTLRCSPKSGHDTVSWYQQALGQGPQFIFQYYEEEERQRGNFPDRFSGHQFPNYSSELNVNALLLGDSALYLCASSLVGRENTEAFFGQGTRLTVV.